The 8 T cell receptor beta chains reported below all come from one sample, sequenced in a study of blood T cell repertoires in COVID-19. TCRdb keeps only in-frame clones here, not all; method: immunoSEQ multiplex PCR. Of a few hundred thousand clones in the sample, around 90% were seen once. What was sequenced was PBMCs or T cells enriched from blood (not recorded which). The receptors were gathered from a woman aged 18-29 years with acute COVID-19.

The V call is TRBV19, the J call TRBJ2-7, with 9 nucleotides matching TRBD2. The J segment lost 6 bases and the V segment lost 8 bases, leaving 17 bases of the junction unmatched. Germline V gene data show CDR1 as LNHDA and CDR2 as SQIVND (reference sequence). CDR3 size: 16 residues. The CDR3 DNA reads as TGTGCCAGTCGATCGCAAGGGGGGCTAGCGGGATCCGAGCAGTACTTC. Residues: CASRSQGGLAGSEQYF.

This clone has only a few counts. The V and J genes are TRBV9 and TRBJ2-1; 8 bases match TRBD2. With 4 bases clipped from V and 14 bases from J, the junction kept 8 bases outside the gene matches. From germline, CDR1 is SGDLS and CDR2 YYNGEE. The CDR3 runs 12 residues. The CDR3 DNA reads as TGTGCCAGCAGCACCCTTAGCGGGAATGAGTTCTTC. Its translation is CASSTLSGNEFF.

This clone came up once. The gene calls are TRBV20-1 and TRBJ1-2; the match to TRBD1 covers 10 bases. The CDR3 runs to 13 residues. Per the germline V gene, CDR1 is DFQATT and CDR2 is SNEGSKA (reference sequence). The V segment lost 3 bases and the J segment 7 bases; nucleotides outside the gene matches: 5. For the CDR3, the DNA is TGCAGTGCTAGTACGGGACAGGGGCTTGGCTACACCTTC. Translating gives CSASTGQGLGYTF.

This clone showed up just once. The chain links TRBV4-2 to TRBJ1-6; D not resolved. Germline CDR1 reads LGHNA; CDR2 reads YNFKEQ. The CDR3 totals 13 residues. Deletions cut 1 base from V and 14 bases from J, with 12 bases between. DNA for the CDR3: TGTGCCAGCAGCCAAGTAGGAGAGACCACCCTCCACTTT. Encoded protein: CASSQVGETTLHF.

The V call is TRBV4-2, the J call TRBJ1-2; possible D gene TRBD1, 5 bases. The CDR3 loop spans 15 amino acids. Trimming pared 0 bases from V and 0 bases from J, leaving 8 bases between. Germline assignment: CDR1 LGHNA and CDR2 YNFKEQ. The CDR3 sequence is CASSQEQASNYGYTF. CDR3 coding DNA: TGTGCCAGCAGCCAAGAACAGGCCTCTAACTATGGCTACACCTTC.

The chain links TRBV19 to TRBJ2-1; a weak D match, TRBD1 (5 bases). Germline CDR1 LNHDA, CDR2 SQIVND (reference sequence). Trimming left V 5 bases short and J 1 base short, with 15 bases between. CDR3 length equals 16 residues. CDR3 DNA: TGTGCCAGTAGTGCCAAAGGGGTAGAGTCCTACAATGAGCAGTTCTTC. This sequence encodes CASSAKGVESYNEQFF.

CDR3 bases: TGTGCCAGCAGCGTAGGGGACAGGGCGACCACAGATACGCAGTATTTT. Protein: CASSVGDRATTDTQYF. The rearrangement uses TRBV9 and TRBJ2-3; TRBD1 matches at 9 bases. The germline CDR1 and CDR2 sequences are SGDLS and YYNGEE. The CDR3 totals 16 residues. J lost 2 bases, V lost 0 bases, and 4 bases had no gene match.

The chain has TRBV7-6 and TRBJ1-6; 10 bases align to TRBD1. V dropped 5 bases and J dropped 8; count of bases not matched to a gene: 6. Germline CDR1 is SGHVS and CDR2 is FNYEAQ. The CDR3 runs to 15 residues. The CDR3 DNA is TGTGCCAGCAGCCCTGGACAGGGGGATGATTCACCCCTCCACTTT. It specifies CASSPGQGDDSPLHF.